Detailed here is one T cell receptor beta chain. Its antigen is not identified. The sample comes from a study of cytomegalovirus exposure and HLA in healthy donors. Looked up from germline, CDR1 is SGHRS and CDR2 is YFSETQ. V gave up 3 bases and J gave up 2 bases, with 14 bases separating them. The CDR3 runs to 15 residues. The PCR contained 60 Vbeta and 13 Jbeta primers. Some clones are missing from TCRdb's copy, which holds only in-frame ones; the method was immunoSEQ multiplex PCR. The repertoire holds over 200,000 clones, around 64% seen once, with around 3% in the top ten. The study's findings and limits: Because they were indistinguishable, some V segments, including TRBV6-2 and TRBV6-3, were excluded.

Sequencing used PBMCs. The J gene is TRBJ1-1, the V gene TRBV5-1; the D gene is possibly TRBD1 (5 bases). This sequence originates from a man between 35 and 55 years old in good health and CMV-seropositive. The CDR3 reads CASSSGWGGNTEAFF. The CDR3 DNA follows: TGCGCCAGCAGCTCGGGGTGGGGGGGTAACACTGAAGCTTTCTTT.